One sample yielded the 6 T cell receptor beta chains listed below, sequenced in a study of T cell changes during pregnancy in multiple sclerosis. Some clones are missing from TCRdb's copy, which holds only in-frame ones; the method was immunoSEQ multiplex PCR. Among around 58,000 clones listed, about 91% were seen once. The specimen was peripheral blood, collected before pregnancy. Receptor source: a female donor with multiple sclerosis, enrolled in a pregnancy study.

The V gene is TRBV15, the J gene TRBJ2-7, with D perhaps matching TRBD1 (5 bases). Germline values: CDR1 LNHNV, CDR2 YYDKDF (reference sequence). CDR3 length: 14 residues. V dropped 6 bases and J dropped 2 bases, with 14 bases sitting between them. DNA for the CDR3: TGTGCCACCAGAGGAGCAGGGTCTACCTACGAGCAGTACTTC. Translation gives CATRGAGSTYEQYF.

The rearrangement uses TRBV30 and TRBJ1-6; D is perhaps TRBD1 (5 bases). V lost 2 bases and J 8 bases, leaving 13 bases between the germline ends. This CDR3 is built from 14 residues. Germline CDR1 is GTSNPN and CDR2 is SVGIG (reference sequence). The CDR3 loop reads CAWSLRGTDSPLHF. Written as DNA, the CDR3 is TGTGCCTGGAGTTTACGGGGGACTGATTCACCCCTCCACTTT.

V gene TRBV7-2 combines with J gene TRBJ2-1, with 7 bases fitting TRBD2. The V segment lost 2 bases and the J segment 6 bases; nucleotides outside the gene matches: 1. The CDR3 is 13 residues long. CDR1 is SGHTA, CDR2 FQGNSA, per germline. CDR3 bases: TGTGCCAGCAGCTTAAGACTAGCCAATGAGCAGTTCTTC. It translates to CASSLRLANEQFF.

The chain couples TRBV6-1 to TRBJ1-2, with D tentatively TRBD1 (6 bases). The CDR3 runs 11 residues. Germline V gene data show CDR1 as MNHNS and CDR2 as SASEGT. V lost 8 bases and J 12 bases, leaving 16 bases between the germline ends. In DNA, the CDR3 is TGTGCCAGCGGAATGGGGGCCAGCCACACCTTC. Amino acids: CASGMGASHTF.

The chain is built from TRBV6-4 and TRBJ2-2, with 10 bases lining up with TRBD1. The J segment lost 6 bases and the V segment lost 4 bases, leaving 2 bases of the junction unmatched. This CDR3 is 14 amino acids long. Germline V gene lookup returns CDR1 MRHNA and CDR2 SNTAGT. CDR3 DNA: TGTGCCAGCAGTGGGACAGGGGGTTCCGGGGAGCTGTTTTTT. Amino acid sequence: CASSGTGGSGELFF.

The chain joins TRBV2 to TRBJ1-4; no definite D call. CDR3 size: 15 residues. With 3 bases removed from V and 7 bases from J, the gap between germline ends came to 15 bases. Germline lookup yields CDR1 SNHLY and CDR2 FYNNEI. CDR3 protein: CASSDMGRYGEKLFF. Here the CDR3 DNA reads TGTGCCAGCAGTGATATGGGCAGGTACGGTGAAAAACTGTTTTTT.